This T cell receptor (beta chain) is drawn from a study of identical twins. CDR1 is SGHTA, CDR2 FQGNSA, per germline. There are 14 residues in the CDR3. V was pared by 3 bases and J by 0 bases, with 9 bases between. This clonotype was recorded a few times. TCRdb called the 5' RACE reads again in MiXCR, with one record for every CDR3 protein. The sample has roughly 710,000 distinct CDR3 sequences, roughly 6.2% seen once; the top ten hold 1.5% to 2%. The receptor was isolated from a man aged 18 to 30 in good health. Sequencing was done on a sample of naive T cells sorted from blood. V is TRBV7-2 and J is TRBJ2-7; unclear D gene. The CDR3: CASSLSYSSYEQYF. CDR3 DNA sequence: TGTGCCAGCAGCTTGAGCTACAGCTCCTACGAGCAGTACTTC.